This is a list of T cell receptor beta chains from one sample in a study of blood T cells in healthy people across ages. TCRdb reanalysed the 5' RACE reads using MiXCR and keeps one entry per CDR3 protein. The sample lists about 1,400,000 distinct CDR3 sequences, roughly 40% seen once, with roughly 7.9% in the top ten. The material sequenced was blood. Receptor source: a woman aged 18-29 years in good health. Both conserved end residues are part of each CDR3. Each record gives: J gene, clone size, V gene, D gene, CDR3 DNA, CDR3 protein. The D gene is left open where the match is weak. Clone size is given for some rows only: seen once, a few or many times, or a class if the clone is expanded.

TRBJ2-5 | - | TRBV6-2/TRBV6-3 | - | TGTGCCAGCAGTTATGGACTGTACGTCGATGAGCAGTACTTC | CASSYGLYVDEQYF
TRBJ2-3 | - | TRBV6-5 | - | TGTGCCAGCCGGGACACTCGCACAGATACGCAGTATTTT | CASRDTRTDTQYF
TRBJ2-3 | once | TRBV6-1 | - | TGTGCCAGCAGTGAGGTAGCGGCAGATACGCAGTATTTT | CASSEVAADTQYF
TRBJ2-3 | - | TRBV4-2 | TRBD2 | TGTGCCAGCAGCCGGACGGGACTAGCGGGGCGAGATACGCAGTATTTT | CASSRTGLAGRDTQYF
TRBJ1-2 | - | TRBV3-1 | TRBD1 | TGTGCCAGCAGCCAAGATAGTGGGACAGGGTCCTATGGCTACACCTTC | CASSQDSGTGSYGYTF
TRBJ2-5 | many | TRBV19 | - | TGTGCCAGTAGTTGGGGTGATCGCGCCCTGTACCAAGAGACCCAGTACTTC | CASSWGDRALYQETQYF
TRBJ2-2 | - | TRBV5-6 | - | TGTGCCAGCAGCTTGGCCTATGGGGACAATATGATCGGGGAGCTGTTTTTT | CASSLAYGDNMIGELFF
TRBJ2-1 | - | TRBV2 | - | TGTGCCAGCACTCCCAACAGAGGGGGGTACAATGAGCAGTTCTTC | CASTPNRGGYNEQFF
TRBJ2-4 | - | TRBV20-1 | - | TGCAGTGCTAGAGGCCTGGGGCAGGGTTGGGAAAACATTCAGTACTTC | CSARGLGQGWENIQYF
TRBJ2-7 | few | TRBV20-1 | TRBD1 | TGCAGTGCTGGGGACAGCAATTACGAGCAGTACTTC | CSAGDSNYEQYF
TRBJ1-2 | many | TRBV25-1 | TRBD1 | TGTGCCAGCAGTGAATCCGGGCAGGGGGCTGATGGCTACACCTTC | CASSESGQGADGYTF
TRBJ2-3 | - | TRBV27 | - | TGTGCCAGCAGCCCCCAGGTTTTCGGCACAGATACGCAGTATTTT | CASSPQVFGTDTQYF
TRBJ2-3 | - | TRBV20-1 | - | TGCAGTGGCGGGACTGTCACAGATACGCAGTATTTT | CSGGTVTDTQYF
TRBJ2-7 | few | TRBV12-3/TRBV12-4 | TRBD2 | TGTGCCAGCAGCCCCTCTGGGCCTAGCGGGGTCCCTCTGGACGAGCAGTACTTC | CASSPSGPSGVPLDEQYF
TRBJ2-2 | - | TRBV5-5 | - | TGTGCCAGCAGCCGGACCTGGGACACCGGGGAGCTGTTTTTT | CASSRTWDTGELFF
TRBJ2-7 | - | TRBV10-3 | - | TGTGCCATCAGTGAGTCGGACTCGGCAGATAGATCCTACGAGCAGTACTTC | CAISESDSADRSYEQYF
TRBJ1-5 | many | TRBV6-5 | TRBD1 | TGTGCCAGCAGTTCCGGGACAGATAGCAATCAGCCCCAGCATTTT | CASSSGTDSNQPQHF
TRBJ1-5 | - | TRBV21-1 | - | TGTGCCAGCAGCAAGGGTCCGCCCGGGACAGGGCCCCTTAGCAATCAGCCCCAGCATTTT | CASSKGPPGTGPLSNQPQHF
TRBJ2-7 | few | TRBV7-9 | TRBD1 | TGTGCCATCCGACAGGGCGCCTACGAGCAGTACTTC | CAIRQGAYEQYF
TRBJ1-2 | once | TRBV6-5 | TRBD1 | TGTGCCAGCAGTTACTCTGAGACAGGGACCTATGGCTACACCTTC | CASSYSETGTYGYTF
TRBJ2-3 | - | TRBV7-9 | - | TGTGCCAGCAGCTGCGGCGGGAGCACAGATACGCAGTATTTT | CASSCGGSTDTQYF
TRBJ2-4 | - | TRBV7-2 | - | TGTGCCAGCAGCTTTACGATTGCGACAGGCTACGGGGTAGGCATTCAGTACTTC | CASSFTIATGYGVGIQYF
TRBJ2-1 | few | TRBV7-2 | - | TGTGCCAGCAGCTTTCAGGGTAGCTCCTACAATGAGCAGTTCTTC | CASSFQGSSYNEQFF
TRBJ2-3 | few | TRBV9 | TRBD2 | TGTGCCAGCAGCGTTTTCTCTAGCGGGGGGACGCCAGATACGCAGTATTTT | CASSVFSSGGTPDTQYF